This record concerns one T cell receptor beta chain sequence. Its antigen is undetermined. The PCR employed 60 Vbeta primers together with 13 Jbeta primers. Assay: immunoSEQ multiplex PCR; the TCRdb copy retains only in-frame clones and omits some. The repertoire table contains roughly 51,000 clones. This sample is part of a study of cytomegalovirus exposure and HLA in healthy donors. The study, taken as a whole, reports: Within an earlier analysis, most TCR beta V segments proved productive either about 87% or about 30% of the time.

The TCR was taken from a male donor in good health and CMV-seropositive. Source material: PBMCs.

The CDR3 nucleotides are TGTGCCAGCAGAGGGGATAATCAGCCCCAGCATTTT. Amino acid sequence: CASRGDNQPQHF. The chain recombines TRBV28 with TRBJ1-5, with a possible D match to TRBD1 (5 bases). Between the trimmed V and J ends, which lost 6 bases and 4 bases, there was a span of 7 bases. The CDR3 sequence is 12 residues long. Germline V lookup: CDR1 MDHEN, CDR2 SYDVKM.